This TCR beta chain stems from a study of Graves' ophthalmopathy and Graves' hyperthyroidism. General study findings and limits: In predicting ophthalmopathy progression, the model reached nearly 71% sensitivity and roughly 74% specificity. Blood also contained most of the expanded thyroid clonotypes above 0.001 frequency.

Transcripts of RNA were the source for amplifying TCR beta CDR3 regions. An initial RT-PCR round employing HTBI primers preceded a second-round multiplex PCR. TCRdb itself ran the multiplex PCR reads through MiXCR, one entry per CDR3 protein. The table records 560,000 or so distinct CDR3 sequences, about 35% of them present only once. Hyperthyroidism patients, all newly diagnosed, had under 2 months' duration and ages of 18 to 65. Diagnosis was based on clinical symptoms, serum thyroxine, TRAb, thyroid ultrasound and orbital computed tomography. From germline, CDR1 is LNHNV and CDR2 YYDKDF (reference sequence). This CDR3 has 12 residues. Notes on this clonotype: No antigen is known for it. Germline and junction disagree at one end, which may indicate a read error.

This sequence was found in an adult man with Graves' hyperthyroidism. Sample: peripheral blood or thyroid tissue (not recorded which). This chain links TRBV15 with TRBJ1-4; 9 bases align to TRBD1. As DNA, the CDR3 is TGTGCCACCAGCAGAGATCAAGGGGACAGGGCTTTT. This gives the protein CATSRDQGDRAF.